Sequencing of this T cell receptor (beta chain) was carried out in a study of T-cell memory formation after mild COVID-19. Study results and limitations: CD4+ contracting clones were mainly CM and EM; CD8+ ones, EMRA. Pre-infection memory carried some responding clones, suggesting that cross-reactive memory joined.

A single record per CDR3 protein comes from TCRdb applying MiXCR to the 5' RACE reads. The data show 450,000 or so distinct CDR3 sequences, around 19% seen once. Germline values: CDR1 SQVTM, CDR2 ANQGSEA. V was clipped by 3 bases and J by 6 bases; unmatched bases: 6. The CDR3 length is 15 residues. This clonotype was detected ten times or more. Its antigen remains unknown. The chain combines TRBV29-1 with TRBJ2-3, with TRBD2 identical over 13 bases. Sequenced material: PBMCs or a T cell subset sorted from them (not recorded which). The sequence was collected from an adult woman who had mild COVID-19 (a few samples of this study predate the infection). Cell type and time point are not known. CDR3 nucleotide sequence: TGCAGCGTTGAGAGACTAGCGGGAGGAACTGATACGCAGTATTTT. Its translation: CSVERLAGGTDTQYF.